Listed here is a single T cell receptor beta chain. The sample belongs to a study of blood T cell repertoires in COVID-19. This table comes from immunoSEQ multiplex PCR, and its TCRdb copy is limited to in-frame clones, with some not included. This sample has roughly 250,000 clones, with around 90% found just once. The CDR3 is made up of 13 amino acids. Between the trimmed V and J ends, which lost 2 bases and 9 bases, there was a span of 13 bases. Sequencing used peripheral blood. The sequence came from a man younger than 40 with COVID-19, enrolled during active disease. The chain carries TRBV12-3 or TRBV12-4 and TRBJ1-1; possibly TRBD1 for D (5 bases). The CDR3 DNA follows: TGTGCCAGCAGTTTAACAGACAGATCTAAAGCTTTCTTT. It translates to CASSLTDRSKAFF.